Sequencing of this TCR beta chain was carried out in a study of T-cell memory formation after mild COVID-19. Study-wide findings and caveats: Confirmation of SARS-CoV-2 specificity was lacking for second-wave clones peaking day 37. CD4/CD8 balance held among clones contracting day 15 to 85, and later expanders leaned CD4+. Shrinking CD4+ clones were chiefly CM and EM; CD8+ ones were chiefly EMRA.

Constant-segment primers served in 5'RACE that generated TCR alpha and TCR beta cDNA libraries bearing sample barcodes and UMIs. One entry per CDR3 protein results from TCRdb running MiXCR on the 5' RACE reads. The table records about 4,300 distinct CDR3 sequences, roughly a sixth of them present only once. In this sample, this clonotype is medium-sized. As yet, its antigen is unknown. This CDR3 region has 17 residues. J gave up 5 bases and V 0 bases, and 12 bases lay outside the gene matches. The germline V gene has CDR1 LGHNA and CDR2 YSLEER. This clonotype originated in an adult who had mild COVID-19 (a few samples of this study predate the infection). Cell type and time point are not known. Sequenced sample: PBMCs or a T cell subset sorted from them (not recorded which). This chain joins TRBV4-3 and TRBJ2-7; the match to TRBD2 covers 8 bases. CDR3 in amino acids: CASSQDIGGGGKNEQYF. The CDR3 coding sequence is TGCGCCAGCAGCCAAGATATTGGCGGCGGGGGGAAGAACGAGCAGTACTTC.